Following are 5 T cell receptor beta chains from one sample sequenced in a study of blood T cells in healthy people across ages. The use of a sample-barcoded 5' primer and a J-beta primer mix characterized a second PCR of roughly 6 to 11 cycles. TCRdb re-analysed the 5' RACE reads in MiXCR, keeping a single row per CDR3 protein. The sample carries 700,000 to 850,000 distinct CDR3 sequences, roughly 50% recorded once. The sequenced material came from blood. All receptors come from a man older than 75 in good health.

V is TRBV11-2 and J is TRBJ2-6, with TRBD2 as a possible D gene (5 bases). The germline CDR1 and CDR2 sequences are SGHAT and FQNNGV. The CDR3 totals 15 residues. With 4 bases removed from V and 4 bases from J, the gap between germline ends came to 11 bases. CDR3 protein: CASSSLGRGANVLTF. In DNA form, the CDR3 reads TGTGCCAGCAGCTCTCTGGGGAGAGGGGCCAACGTCCTGACTTTC.

The V and J genes are TRBV2 and TRBJ2-4; TRBD2 matches 7 bases. The J call is uncertain, as TRBJ2-7 better fits the DNA end. The germline CDR1 and CDR2 sequences are SNHLY and FYNNEI. The CDR3 extends over 14 amino acids. CDR3 DNA sequence: TGTGCCAGCTCGGGGGGTGCCTACACCTACGAGCAGTACTTC. Its protein product is CASSGGAYTYEQYF.

The table lists this clonotype with a count of one. This chain links TRBV7-2 with TRBJ2-4, with TRBD1 as a possible D gene (5 bases). This CDR3 is built from 13 residues. Trimming removed 8 bases from V and 0 bases from J, with 8 bases in between. Germline CDR1 reads SGHTA; CDR2 reads FQGNSA. This CDR3 reads CASGAGAKNIQYF. The DNA for the CDR3 is TGTGCCAGCGGGGCCGGAGCCAAAAACATTCAGTACTTC.

This clonotype was seen a single time. The rearrangement links TRBV11-3 to TRBJ2-1, with 9 bases identical to TRBD2. Germline loops: CDR1 SGHNT, CDR2 YENEEA. The V and J ends lost 1 base and 6 bases, in that order; junction bases with no gene match: 4. The CDR3 runs to 15 residues. In DNA, the CDR3 is TGTGCCAGCAGCTTAGGGACTAGCGTCATCAATGAGCAGTTCTTC. It encodes CASSLGTSVINEQFF.

This clonotype appeared a single time. The chain employs TRBV25-1 and TRBJ1-1; D is possibly TRBD1 (5 bases). The CDR3 contains 14 residues. Trimming cost V 1 base and J 1 base, with 7 bases left between them. CDR1 MGHDK and CDR2 SYGVNS come from the germline V gene. The CDR3 region has the DNA TGTGCCAGCAGTGAATGGGGGGAGAACACTGAAGCTTTCTTT. Amino acids: CASSEWGENTEAFF. The whole variable domain, remainder taken from reference TRBV25-1 and TRBJ1-1, is EADIYQTPRYLVIGTGKKITLECSQTMGHDKMYWYQQDPGMELHLIHYSYGVNSTEKGDLSSESTVSRIRTEHFPLTLESARPSHTSQYLCASSEWGENTEAFFGQGTRLTVV.